This T cell receptor beta chain originates from a study of blood T cells in healthy people across ages. Study-wide results and caveats: Higher diversity and more naive CD4+ cells were features of long-lived donors, compared to aged donors.

Staff drew around 10 milliliters of peripheral blood from each donor. This clonotype has just a few counts. Its antigen is as yet unknown. From germline, CDR1 is SQVTM and CDR2 ANQGSEA. Trimming cost V 4 bases and J 2 bases, with 11 bases left between them. The CDR3 is 13 residues long. A second PCR of roughly 7 to 11 cycles used a sample-barcoded 5' primer and a J-beta primer mix. TCRdb itself ran the 5' RACE reads through MiXCR, one entry per CDR3 protein. This table holds roughly 700,000 distinct CDR3 sequences, just under 25% found once. The same sample was also studied in work on T cells of mothers and their children.

Sample: blood. The receptor comes from a boy younger than 18 in good health. The chain employs TRBV29-1 and TRBJ2-5; maybe TRBD2 (5 bases). This CDR3 reads CSVVSGNQETQYF. CDR3 nucleotide sequence: TGCAGCGTTGTATCCGGGAATCAAGAGACCCAGTACTTC.